This T cell receptor (beta chain) was recovered during a study of vaccination and CD4 T cells after COVID-19. Study-level information: Two of the convalescents were Hispanic, and the group consisted of six males and four females. Overlapping spike pools from SARS-CoV-2 and HCoV-NL63, HCoV-OC43 and HCoV-229E served as culture stimuli. Findings of the study overall: With convalescent patients, a median around 85% of reactive clones emerged solely after vaccination.

Indicated treatment: approximately 10-day PBMC culture with coronavirus spike peptide pools or control peptides (ViraFEST assay). ViraFEST used peptide pools to expand antigen-specific T cells before TCR sequencing. Sequencing of cultured CD4+ T cell DNA used the Oncomine TCR Beta short-read assay. One entry per CDR3 protein, called by TCRdb with MiXCR from the PCR reads. The data hold approximately 23,000 distinct CDR3 sequences, with around a third observed a single time. V shed 4 bases and J shed 3 bases, with 13 bases lying between them. Germline V lookup: CDR1 SGHNT, CDR2 YYREEE (reference sequence). This CDR3 has 14 residues. A note on this clonotype: Its target is not known.

The chain couples TRBV5-4 to TRBJ2-5; TRBD2 is a possible D gene (6 bases). Sequencing input: cultured CD4+ T cells from blood. The sequence came from a human donor with COVID-19. The CDR3, as DNA: TGTGCCAGCAGCCCGCCGGGACTTAAAGAGACCCAGTACTTC. Translating it yields CASSPPGLKETQYF.